This T cell receptor (beta chain) was retrieved from a study of blood T cell repertoires in COVID-19. Only in-frame clones appear in the TCRdb table, and some are missing; sequencing was by immunoSEQ multiplex PCR. The sample includes roughly 310,000 clones, 90% of them seen just once. In germline, CDR1 is LGHNT, CDR2 FRNRAP. The CDR3 has 14 residues. V was pared by 7 bases and J by 7 bases, with 14 bases between. V usage is TRBV12-5 and J usage is TRBJ1-6; D gene unclear. The sequence derives from a man in his 60s who had recovered from COVID-19. Sequencing used PBMCs or T cells enriched from blood (not recorded which). For the CDR3, the DNA is TGTGCTAGTGCCGACTTTTCTCGGAATTCACCCCTCCACTTT. This encodes CASADFSRNSPLHF.